What follows are 15 T cell receptor beta chains derived from one specimen sequenced in a study of blood T cell repertoires in COVID-19. The repertoire was sequenced with immunoSEQ multiplex PCR; TCRdb's copy has only in-frame clones and lacks some. The sample consists of tens of thousands of clones, approximately 83% of them appearing once. The sequenced sample consisted of peripheral blood. All receptors come from a woman in her fifties or sixties with acute or convalescent COVID-19.

The chain uses TRBV30 and TRBJ1-5, with D uncertain. The CDR3 extends over 14 amino acids. Germline V gene data show CDR1 as GTSNPN and CDR2 as SVGIG (reference sequence). V gave up 1 base and J gave up 6 bases, with 13 bases separating them. The CDR3 sequence is CAWSARGFGQPQHF. The CDR3 DNA reads as TGTGCCTGGAGTGCACGCGGGTTCGGTCAGCCCCAGCATTTT.

This rearrangement joins TRBV7-2 to TRBJ2-5, with TRBD2 matching over 8 bases. Germline V gene data show CDR1 as SGHTA and CDR2 as FQGNSA. This CDR3 contains 15 residues. With V trimmed by 1 base and J by 5 bases, 6 bases remained unmatched. The CDR3 bases are TGTGCCAGCAGCTTAGGACGGGGGGGCCGGGAGACCCAGTACTTC. Translation: CASSLGRGGRETQYF.

A remark on this clone: Its ends do not fully match the called genes, so a read error is possible. The chain is built from TRBV11-3 and TRBJ1-1; 9 bases match TRBD1. The germline V gene has CDR1 SGHNT and CDR2 YENEEA. The CDR3 sequence is 15 residues long. The CDR3 is CAHYWEGQGNTEVFF. In nucleotides, the CDR3 is TGTGCCCATTATTGGGAAGGACAGGGGAATACTGAAGTTTTCTTT.

The chain is built from TRBV3-1 (or the pseudogene TRBV3-2) and TRBJ1-4, with 8 bases fitting TRBD1. This CDR3 has 15 residues. The germline gives CDR1 LGHDT, CDR2 YNNKEL (reference sequence). With 4 bases clipped from V and 7 bases from J, the junction kept 8 bases outside the gene matches. Written as DNA, the CDR3 is TGTGCCAGCAGCCCAAGTGGACAGGGAGGTGAAAAACTGTTTTTT. Protein product: CASSPSGQGGEKLFF.

In this sample, this clone turned up once. The chain recombines TRBV12-2 with TRBJ1-1. TRBV12-2 is noted as a pseudogene. This CDR3 has 16 residues. The CDR3 is CASRLPVGSEDTEAFF. In DNA, the CDR3 is TGTGCAAGTCGCCTGCCGGTGGGGAGTGAGGACACTGAAGCTTTCTTT.

The rearrangement uses TRBV19 and TRBJ2-7, with 10 bases matching TRBD2. Germline CDR1 reads LNHDA; CDR2 reads SQIVND (reference sequence). CDR3 length: 15 residues. Trimming took 2 bases from V and 2 from J; bases not matched to a gene: 3. CDR3 sequence reads: CASSIRLAGAYEQYF. In nucleotides, the CDR3 is TGTGCCAGTAGTATACGCCTAGCGGGGGCCTACGAGCAGTACTTC.

The gene calls are TRBV5-1 and TRBJ2-5; D possibly corresponds to TRBD2 (5 bases). V dropped 1 base and J dropped 2 bases, with 9 bases sitting between them. The CDR3 is 14 residues long. CDR1 SGHRS and CDR2 YFSETQ come from the germline V gene. The CDR3 here is CASSLTGFQETQYF. The CDR3 DNA follows: TGCGCCAGCAGCTTGACGGGGTTTCAAGAGACCCAGTACTTC. Full variable domain (rest looked up from reference TRBV5-1 and TRBJ2-5): KAGVTQTPRYLIKTRGQQVTLSCSPISGHRSVSWYQQTPGQGLQFLFEYFSETQRNKGNFPGRFSGRQFSNSRSEMNVSTLELGDSALYLCASSLTGFQETQYFGPGTRLLVL.

The V gene is TRBV19, the J gene TRBJ1-2, with 7 nucleotides matching TRBD1. Germline CDR1 is LNHDA and CDR2 is SQIVND (reference sequence). The ends lost 7 bases at V and 4 bases at J; junction bases unmatched: 9. This CDR3 is built from 14 residues. The CDR3 reads CASTLSRGSYGYTF. The CDR3 nucleotides read TGTGCCAGTACACTATCCAGGGGGTCCTATGGCTACACCTTC.

The rearrangement links TRBV19 to TRBJ2-3; D perhaps matches TRBD1 (6 bases). The germline V gene has CDR1 LNHDA and CDR2 SQIVND (reference sequence). The CDR3 has 14 amino acids. V was cut by 10 bases and J by 1 base, with 15 bases left in between. DNA for the CDR3: TGTGCCACCTCCCCCAGGGGAGGCACAGATACGCAGTATTTT. Translating it yields CATSPRGGTDTQYF.

The genes are TRBV30 and TRBJ2-3; D is possibly TRBD2 (7 bases). V lost 0 bases, J lost 1 base, and 11 bases lay in between. The germline V gene has CDR1 GTSNPN and CDR2 SVGIG (reference sequence). The CDR3 is 15 residues long. The CDR3 DNA follows: TGTGCCTGGAGTGTAGGGGGGGCAGGCACAGATACGCAGTATTTT. This translates into CAWSVGGAGTDTQYF.

The chain recombines TRBV4-1 with TRBJ2-5, with 12 bases identical to TRBD1. V lost 2 bases, J lost 4 bases, and 5 bases stayed unmatched. Germline V lookup: CDR1 MGHRA, CDR2 YSYEKL. The CDR3 covers 16 residues. Here the CDR3 DNA reads TGCGCCAGCAGCCAAACCGGGACAGGGGGCCTAGAGACCCAGTACTTC. Translated, it gives CASSQTGTGGLETQYF.

V is TRBV24-1 and J is TRBJ1-1, with 8 bases identical to TRBD1. V gave up 3 bases and J gave up 1 base; unmatched junction bases: 3. The CDR3 sequence is 15 residues long. Germline V gene data show CDR1 as KGHDR and CDR2 as SFDVKD. The CDR3 loop reads CATSDPGTGNTEAFF. In DNA form, the CDR3 reads TGTGCCACCAGTGATCCCGGGACAGGGAACACTGAAGCTTTCTTT.

V usage is TRBV19 and J usage is TRBJ1-1; D not certain. Trimming shortened V by 7 bases and J by 3 bases, and 15 bases separated the two germline ends. CDR3 size: 14 residues. Germline V gives CDR1 LNHDA, CDR2 SQIVND (reference sequence). In DNA form, the CDR3 reads TGTGCCAGTATTCCGCGACCCCGGGACACTGAAGCTTTCTTT. Encoded protein: CASIPRPRDTEAFF.

The chain has TRBV9 and TRBJ1-2; TRBD1 matches 7 bases. Germline CDR1 is SGDLS and CDR2 is YYNGEE. The CDR3 consists of 15 residues. The J segment lost 10 bases and the V segment lost 4 bases, leaving 16 bases of the junction unmatched. For the CDR3, the DNA is TGTGCCAGCAGCCCCCAGGAGGTTAGGGGGCTGGACTACACCTTC. It translates to CASSPQEVRGLDYTF. Full variable domain (remainder filled in from reference TRBV9 and TRBJ1-2): DSGVTQTPKHLITATGQRVTLRCSPRSGDLSVYWYQQSLDQGLQFLIQYYNGEERAKGNILERFSAQQFPDLHSELNLSSLELGDSALYFCASSPQEVRGLDYTFGSGTRLTVV.

This sequence joins TRBV30 and TRBJ1-1, with D unclear. V was trimmed by 4 bases and J by 0 bases, leaving 9 bases between them. The CDR3 sequence is 13 residues long. Per germline, CDR1 GTSNPN and CDR2 SVGIG (reference sequence). For the CDR3, the DNA is TGTGCCTGGACTTCGGGGATGAACACTGAAGCTTTCTTT. Translation gives CAWTSGMNTEAFF. Full variable domain (outside the CDR3, taken from reference TRBV30 and TRBJ1-1): SQTIHQWPATLVQPVGSPLSLECTVEGTSNPNLYWYRQAAGRGLQLLFYSVGIGQISSEVPQNLSASRPQDRQFILSSKKLLLSDSGFYLCAWTSGMNTEAFFGQGTRLTVV.